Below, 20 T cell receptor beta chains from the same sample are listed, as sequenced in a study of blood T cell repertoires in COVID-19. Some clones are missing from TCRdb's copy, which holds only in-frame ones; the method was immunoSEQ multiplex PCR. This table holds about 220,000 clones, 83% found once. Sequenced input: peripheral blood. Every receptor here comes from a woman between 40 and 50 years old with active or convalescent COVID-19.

CDR3 region: CASSIVGGSNYGYTF. The CDR3 DNA follows: TGTGCCAGTAGTATAGTTGGGGGCTCCAACTATGGCTACACCTTC. The genes are TRBV19 and TRBJ1-2, with D maybe TRBD1 (6 bases). Germline CDR1 is LNHDA and CDR2 is SQIVND (reference sequence). The CDR3 extends over 15 amino acids. The V end was cut by 1 base, the J end by 2 bases, with 11 bases between.

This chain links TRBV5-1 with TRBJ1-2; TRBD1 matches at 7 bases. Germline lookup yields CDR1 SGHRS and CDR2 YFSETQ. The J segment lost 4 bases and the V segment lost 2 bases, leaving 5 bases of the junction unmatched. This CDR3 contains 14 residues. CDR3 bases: TGCGCCAGCAGCTTTTCCTGGACAGGCTATGGCTACACCTTC. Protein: CASSFSWTGYGYTF.

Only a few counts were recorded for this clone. This CDR3 reads CASRTDSTNEKLFF. The DNA for the CDR3 is TGCGCCAGCAGGACAGATTCAACTAATGAAAAACTGTTTTTT. The V call is TRBV5-1, the J call TRBJ1-4, with D maybe TRBD1 (5 bases). The length of the CDR3 is 14 residues. CDR1 and CDR2 (germline): SGHRS, YFSETQ. Trimming left V 5 bases short and J 0 bases short, with 8 bases between. Complete variable domain (other parts from reference TRBV5-1 and TRBJ1-4): KAGVTQTPRYLIKTRGQQVTLSCSPISGHRSVSWYQQTPGQGLQFLFEYFSETQRNKGNFPGRFSGRQFSNSRSEMNVSTLELGDSALYLCASRTDSTNEKLFFGSGTQLSVL.

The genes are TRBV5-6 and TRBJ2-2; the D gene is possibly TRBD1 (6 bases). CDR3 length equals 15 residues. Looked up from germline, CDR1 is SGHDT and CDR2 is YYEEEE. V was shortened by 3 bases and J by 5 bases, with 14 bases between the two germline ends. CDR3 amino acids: CASSWGHDPTGELFF. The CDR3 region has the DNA TGTGCCAGCAGCTGGGGACACGACCCTACCGGGGAGCTGTTTTTT. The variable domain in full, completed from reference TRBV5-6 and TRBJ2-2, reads DAGVTQSPTHLIKTRGQQVTLRCSPKSGHDTVSWYQQALGQGPQFIFQYYEEEERQRGNFPDRFSGHQFPNYSSELNVNALLLGDSALYLCASSWGHDPTGELFFGEGSRLTVL.

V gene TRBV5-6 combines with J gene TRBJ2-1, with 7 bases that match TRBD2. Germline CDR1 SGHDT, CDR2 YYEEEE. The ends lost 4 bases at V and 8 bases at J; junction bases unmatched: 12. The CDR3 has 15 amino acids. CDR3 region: CASSMGLTAQDEQFF. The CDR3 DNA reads TGTGCCAGCAGCATGGGACTAACCGCCCAGGATGAGCAGTTCTTC.

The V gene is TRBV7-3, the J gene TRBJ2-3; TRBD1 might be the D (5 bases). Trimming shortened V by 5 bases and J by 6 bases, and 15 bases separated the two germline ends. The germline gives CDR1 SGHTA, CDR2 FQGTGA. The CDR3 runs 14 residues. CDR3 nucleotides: TGTGCCAGCAGCCCCCGTGGGGCTCCGGATACGCAGTATTTT. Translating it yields CASSPRGAPDTQYF.

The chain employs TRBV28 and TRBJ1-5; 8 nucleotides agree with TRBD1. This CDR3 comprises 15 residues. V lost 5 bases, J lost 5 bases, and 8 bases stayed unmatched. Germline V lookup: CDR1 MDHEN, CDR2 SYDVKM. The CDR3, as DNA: TGTGCCAGCAGTCCCGCGGACAGGGATTATCAGCCCCAGCATTTT. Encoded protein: CASSPADRDYQPQHF.

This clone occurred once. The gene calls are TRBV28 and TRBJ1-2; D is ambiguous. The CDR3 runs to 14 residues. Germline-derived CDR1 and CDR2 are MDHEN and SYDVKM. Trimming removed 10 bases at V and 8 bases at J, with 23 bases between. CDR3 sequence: CATTGKARFIGYTF. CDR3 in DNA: TGTGCCACCACGGGGAAAGCCAGGTTTATCGGCTACACCTTC.

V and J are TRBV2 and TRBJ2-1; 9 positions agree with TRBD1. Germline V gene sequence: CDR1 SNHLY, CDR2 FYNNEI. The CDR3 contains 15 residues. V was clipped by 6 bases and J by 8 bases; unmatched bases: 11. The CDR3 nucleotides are TGTGCCAGCAGCTCCCGGGACAGGGTGGGGGATGAGCAGTTCTTC. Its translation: CASSSRDRVGDEQFF. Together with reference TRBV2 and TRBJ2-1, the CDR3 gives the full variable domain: EPEVTQTPSHQVTQMGQEVILRCVPISNHLYFYWYRQILGQKVEFLVSFYNNEISEKSEIFDDQFSVERPDGSNFTLKIRSTKLEDSAMYFCASSSRDRVGDEQFFGPGTRLTVL.

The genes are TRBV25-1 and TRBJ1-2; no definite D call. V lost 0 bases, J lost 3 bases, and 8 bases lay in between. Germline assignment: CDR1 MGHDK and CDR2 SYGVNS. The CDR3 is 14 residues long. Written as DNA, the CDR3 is TGTGCCAGCAGTGAATATGCCACGGACTATGGCTACACCTTC. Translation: CASSEYATDYGYTF.

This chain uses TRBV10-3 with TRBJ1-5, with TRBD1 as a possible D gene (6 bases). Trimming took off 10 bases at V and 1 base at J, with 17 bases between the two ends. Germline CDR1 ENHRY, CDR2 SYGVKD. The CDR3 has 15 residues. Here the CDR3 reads CATTRAGTSNQPQHF. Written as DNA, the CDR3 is TGTGCCACCACCCGGGCCGGGACAAGCAATCAGCCCCAGCATTTT.

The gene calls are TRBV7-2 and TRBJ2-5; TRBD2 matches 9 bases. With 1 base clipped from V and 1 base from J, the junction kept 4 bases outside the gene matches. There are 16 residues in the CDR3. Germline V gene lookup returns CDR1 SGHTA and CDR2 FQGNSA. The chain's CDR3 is CASSLGASGVQETQYF. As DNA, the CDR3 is TGTGCCAGCAGCTTAGGGGCTAGCGGGGTCCAAGAGACCCAGTACTTC.

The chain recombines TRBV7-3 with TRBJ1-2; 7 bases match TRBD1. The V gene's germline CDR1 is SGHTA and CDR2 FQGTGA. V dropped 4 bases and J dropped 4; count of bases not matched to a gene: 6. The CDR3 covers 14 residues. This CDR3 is CASSSPGTAYGYTF. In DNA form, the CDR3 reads TGTGCCAGCAGCTCACCAGGGACAGCCTATGGCTACACCTTC. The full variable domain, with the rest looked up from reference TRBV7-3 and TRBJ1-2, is GAGVSQTPSNKVTEKGKYVELRCDPISGHTALYWYRQSLGQGPEFLIYFQGTGAADDSGLPNDRFFAVRPEGSVSTLKIQRTERGDSAVYLCASSSPGTAYGYTFGSGTRLTVV.

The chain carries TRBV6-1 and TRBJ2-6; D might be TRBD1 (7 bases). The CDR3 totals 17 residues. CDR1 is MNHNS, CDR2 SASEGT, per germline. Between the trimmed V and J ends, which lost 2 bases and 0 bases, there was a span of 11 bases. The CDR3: CASSERRDSSGANVLTF. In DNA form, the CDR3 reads TGTGCCAGCAGTGAAAGGCGGGACAGCTCTGGGGCCAACGTCCTGACTTTC.

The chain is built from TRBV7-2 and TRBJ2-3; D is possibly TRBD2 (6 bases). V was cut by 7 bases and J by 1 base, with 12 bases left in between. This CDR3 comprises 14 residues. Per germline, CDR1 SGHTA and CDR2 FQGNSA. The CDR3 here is CASTSWGGTDTQYF. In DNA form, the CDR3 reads TGTGCCAGCACCTCCTGGGGGGGCACAGATACGCAGTATTTT.

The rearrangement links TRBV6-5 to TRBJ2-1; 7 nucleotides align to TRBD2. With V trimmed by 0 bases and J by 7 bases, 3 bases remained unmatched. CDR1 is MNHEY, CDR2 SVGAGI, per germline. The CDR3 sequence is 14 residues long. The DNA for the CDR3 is TGTGCCAGCAGTTACTCGAACGGGGGGAATGAGCAGTTCTTC. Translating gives CASSYSNGGNEQFF.

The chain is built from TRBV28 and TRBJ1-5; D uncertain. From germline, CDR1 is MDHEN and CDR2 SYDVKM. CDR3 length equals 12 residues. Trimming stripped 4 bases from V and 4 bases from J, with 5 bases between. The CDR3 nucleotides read TGTGCCAGCAGTTGGGCTAATCAGCCCCAGCATTTT. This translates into CASSWANQPQHF.

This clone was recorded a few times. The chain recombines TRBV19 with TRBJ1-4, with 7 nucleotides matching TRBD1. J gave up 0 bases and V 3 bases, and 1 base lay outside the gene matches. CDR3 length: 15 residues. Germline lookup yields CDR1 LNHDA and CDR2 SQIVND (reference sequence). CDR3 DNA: TGTGCCAGTAGTATCGGGACAGCAACTAATGAAAAACTGTTTTTT. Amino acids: CASSIGTATNEKLFF.

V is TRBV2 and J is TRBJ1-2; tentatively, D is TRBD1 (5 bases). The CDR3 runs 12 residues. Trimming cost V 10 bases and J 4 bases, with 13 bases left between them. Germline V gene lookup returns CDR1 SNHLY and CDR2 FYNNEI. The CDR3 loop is CATQGGPYGYTF. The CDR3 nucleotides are TGTGCCACCCAGGGTGGTCCCTATGGCTACACCTTC.

The CDR3 DNA follows: TGCAGCGTGAGAGACAGGGGCGTTGGCTACACCTTC. Translating gives CSVRDRGVGYTF. V and J are TRBV29-1 and TRBJ1-2; 8 bases are shared with TRBD1. The CDR3 runs 12 residues. V gave up 6 bases and J gave up 7 bases; unmatched junction bases: 7. Germline V gene sequence: CDR1 SQVTM, CDR2 ANQGSEA.